This TCR beta chain was identified during a study of T-cell reconstitution after alpha-beta-depleted transplantation in children. Per the germline V gene, CDR1 is DFQATT and CDR2 is SNEGSKA (reference sequence). The CDR3 length is 15 residues. V lost 5 bases and J 12 bases, leaving 26 bases between the germline ends. There are many counts of this clonotype. During its preparation, the TCRbeta library received unique molecular identifiers. One entry per CDR3 protein results from TCRdb running MiXCR on the PCR reads. The sample contains nearly 400,000 distinct CDR3 sequences, about a fifth of which appear only once.

This receptor was obtained from a human donor who donated a stem cell graft to a child with acute myeloid leukemia. This chain joins TRBV20-1 and TRBJ2-1, with D possibly matching TRBD2 (6 bases). Material: PBMCs from the stem cell graft donor, obtained from the stem cell graft. As DNA, the CDR3 is TGCAGTGCTCGCGGTGGTGCTAGCGCCGGCACTGGGCAGTTCTTC. This codes for CSARGGASAGTGQFF.